The source of this TCR beta chain is a study of spatial heterogeneity in lung cancer. Study-level findings and limits: Ubiquitous expanded tumor TCRs appeared in blood more at resection than follow-up.

Time point defined: sample taken at primary tumor resection. There were roughly 72 donors, all of them untreated patients with early-stage non-small cell lung cancer. From tumor, nontumor lung or frozen PBMC, whole RNA was taken unsorted for sequencing. Every TCR cDNA molecule bore a unique molecular identifier. TCRdb reanalysed the 5' RACE reads using MiXCR and keeps one entry per CDR3 protein. The sample yields 20,000 to 30,000 distinct CDR3 sequences, around 4.5% seen once. This clonotype has a count of ten or more. The antigen remains unidentified. The germline CDR1 and CDR2 sequences are MNHEY and SVGAGI. Unmatched junction bases numbered 11, after V lost 2 bases and J lost 2 bases. The CDR3 runs 17 residues.

The TCR originated in a male donor with early-stage non-small cell lung cancer. The chain combines TRBV6-5 with TRBJ2-5; 7 bases align to TRBD2. The sequenced sample was PBMCs, obtained at surgery. CDR3 residues: CASSYPPGRGIQETQYF. The CDR3 DNA sequence: TGTGCCAGCAGTTACCCACCTGGGCGGGGGATACAAGAGACCCAGTACTTC.